This T cell receptor beta chain was sequenced in a study of T cell repertoires in cytomegalovirus infection. Whole-study context: Indications came from public TCR beta signatures; they pointed to CMV infection and to a matching HLA type.

In TCRdb, the reads were re-called with MiXCR into one record per CDR3 protein. Here the sample spans 250,000 to 300,000 distinct CDR3 sequences, over 15% being singletons. The CDR3 is 16 residues long. Germline CDR1 reads SGHVS; CDR2 reads FQNEAQ. The study, taken as a whole, reports: Individuals carrying CMV plus the relevant HLA were identified by cumulative frequency of public TCR beta families. Across the ex vivo response, the dominant clonotypes were HLA-C-restricted CMV-specific TCR beta clonotypes.

This clonotype was observed a few times. As yet, its antigen is unknown. A junction boundary mismatches the germline segment, possibly from a read error. J is TRBJ1-5 and V is TRBV7-8; the D gene is possibly TRBD1 (6 bases). This receptor was identified in a human donor in good health (CMV status not recorded). Some clones in this sample may be carry-over from other donors' samples. Sequences were obtained from CD8+ T cells from PBMCs. The CDR3 coding sequence is TGTGCCAGCAGCGATTATCGACAGGTTAGCGATCAGCCCCAGCATTTT. It encodes CASSDYRQVSDQPQHF.